The 2 T cell receptor beta chains given below trace back to one sample, sequenced in a study of blood T cell repertoires in COVID-19. Profiling relied on immunoSEQ multiplex PCR, and the TCRdb table lists in-frame clones only, not all of them. In the table there are 210,000 or so clones, about 90% of which are singletons. The specimen sequenced was peripheral blood. The origin of the receptors is a woman under 30 who had recovered from COVID-19.

The chain joins TRBV7-2 to TRBJ2-1, with 9 bases matching TRBD2. Per the germline V gene, CDR1 is SGHTA and CDR2 is FQGNSA. The CDR3 is made up of 18 amino acids. V was clipped by 6 bases and J by 0 bases; unmatched bases: 12. The CDR3 DNA follows: TGTGCCAGCAGATCCGTGGCGGGGGGGGCTCTCTCCTACAATGAGCAGTTCTTC. Its translation: CASRSVAGGALSYNEQFF.

The chain links TRBV7-9 to TRBJ1-5, with 8 bases aligning to TRBD1. J lost 2 bases, V lost 3 bases, and 12 bases had no gene match. The V gene's germline CDR1 is SEHNR and CDR2 FQNEAQ (reference sequence). The CDR3 has 18 residues. The CDR3 bases are TGTGCCAGCAGCTTCGTTTCCGGGACAGGTCCACGCAATCAGCCCCAGCATTTT. This codes for CASSFVSGTGPRNQPQHF.